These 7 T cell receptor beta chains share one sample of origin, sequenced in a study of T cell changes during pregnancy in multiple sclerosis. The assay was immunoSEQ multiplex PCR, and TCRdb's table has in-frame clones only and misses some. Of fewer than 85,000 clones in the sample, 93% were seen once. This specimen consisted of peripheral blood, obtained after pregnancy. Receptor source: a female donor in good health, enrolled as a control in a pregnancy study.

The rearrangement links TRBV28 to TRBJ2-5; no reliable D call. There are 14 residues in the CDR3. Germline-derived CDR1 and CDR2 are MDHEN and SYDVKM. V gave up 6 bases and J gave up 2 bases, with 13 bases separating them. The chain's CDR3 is CASSLSAQQETQYF. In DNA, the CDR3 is TGTGCCAGCAGCCTGAGCGCCCAACAAGAGACCCAGTACTTC. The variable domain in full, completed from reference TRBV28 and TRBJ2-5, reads DVKVTQSSRYLVKRTGEKVFLECVQDMDHENMFWYRQDPGLGLRLIYFSYDVKMKEKGDIPEGYSVSREKKERFSLILESASTNQTSMYLCASSLSAQQETQYFGPGTRLLVL.

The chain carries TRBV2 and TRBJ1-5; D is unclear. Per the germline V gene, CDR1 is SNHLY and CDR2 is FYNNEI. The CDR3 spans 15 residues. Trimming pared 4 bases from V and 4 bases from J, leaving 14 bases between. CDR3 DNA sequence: TGTGCCAGCAGTGTACTTGGAGGGTCAAATCAGCCCCAGCATTTT. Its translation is CASSVLGGSNQPQHF. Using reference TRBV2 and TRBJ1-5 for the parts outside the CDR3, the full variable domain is EPEVTQTPSHQVTQMGQEVILRCVPISNHLYFYWYRQILGQKVEFLVSFYNNEISEKSEIFDDQFSVERPDGSNFTLKIRSTKLEDSAMYFCASSVLGGSNQPQHFGDGTRLSIL.

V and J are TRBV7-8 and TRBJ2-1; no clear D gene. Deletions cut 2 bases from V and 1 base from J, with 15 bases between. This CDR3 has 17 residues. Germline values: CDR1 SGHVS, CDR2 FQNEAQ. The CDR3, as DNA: TGTGCCAGCAGCTTAAGTCTTCCTGCGGTATCCTACAATGAGCAGTTCTTC. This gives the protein CASSLSLPAVSYNEQFF.

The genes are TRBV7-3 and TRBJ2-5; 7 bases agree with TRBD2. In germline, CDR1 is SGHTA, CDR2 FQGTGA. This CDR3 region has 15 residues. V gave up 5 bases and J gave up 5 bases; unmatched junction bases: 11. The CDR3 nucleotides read TGTGCCAGCAGCCCCGGTGGAGGGAGGGTGGAGACCCAGTACTTC. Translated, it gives CASSPGGGRVETQYF.

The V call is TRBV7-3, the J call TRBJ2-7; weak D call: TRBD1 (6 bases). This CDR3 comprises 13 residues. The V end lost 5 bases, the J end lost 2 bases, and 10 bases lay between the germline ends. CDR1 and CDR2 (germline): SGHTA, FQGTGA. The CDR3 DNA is TGTGCCAGCAGCCCCGACAGGACCTACGAGCAGTACTTC. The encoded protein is CASSPDRTYEQYF. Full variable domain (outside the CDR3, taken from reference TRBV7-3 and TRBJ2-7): GAGVSQTPSNKVTEKGKYVELRCDPISGHTALYWYRQSLGQGPEFLIYFQGTGAADDSGLPNDRFFAVRPEGSVSTLKIQRTERGDSAVYLCASSPDRTYEQYFGPGTRLTVT.

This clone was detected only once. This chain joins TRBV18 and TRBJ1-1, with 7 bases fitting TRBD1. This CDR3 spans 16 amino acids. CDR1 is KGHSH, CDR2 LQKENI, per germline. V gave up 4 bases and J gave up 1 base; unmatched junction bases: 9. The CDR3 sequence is CASSQNYRGWNTEAFF. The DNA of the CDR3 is TGTGCCAGCTCACAGAATTACAGGGGCTGGAACACTGAAGCTTTCTTT.

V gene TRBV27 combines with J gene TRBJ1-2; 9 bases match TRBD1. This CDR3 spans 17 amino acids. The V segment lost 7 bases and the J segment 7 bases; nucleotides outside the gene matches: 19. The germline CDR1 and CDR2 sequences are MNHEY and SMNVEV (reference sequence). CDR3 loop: CASTPRTGERSYVGYTF. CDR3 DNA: TGTGCCAGCACCCCCCGGACAGGGGAAAGGTCCTATGTTGGCTACACCTTC.